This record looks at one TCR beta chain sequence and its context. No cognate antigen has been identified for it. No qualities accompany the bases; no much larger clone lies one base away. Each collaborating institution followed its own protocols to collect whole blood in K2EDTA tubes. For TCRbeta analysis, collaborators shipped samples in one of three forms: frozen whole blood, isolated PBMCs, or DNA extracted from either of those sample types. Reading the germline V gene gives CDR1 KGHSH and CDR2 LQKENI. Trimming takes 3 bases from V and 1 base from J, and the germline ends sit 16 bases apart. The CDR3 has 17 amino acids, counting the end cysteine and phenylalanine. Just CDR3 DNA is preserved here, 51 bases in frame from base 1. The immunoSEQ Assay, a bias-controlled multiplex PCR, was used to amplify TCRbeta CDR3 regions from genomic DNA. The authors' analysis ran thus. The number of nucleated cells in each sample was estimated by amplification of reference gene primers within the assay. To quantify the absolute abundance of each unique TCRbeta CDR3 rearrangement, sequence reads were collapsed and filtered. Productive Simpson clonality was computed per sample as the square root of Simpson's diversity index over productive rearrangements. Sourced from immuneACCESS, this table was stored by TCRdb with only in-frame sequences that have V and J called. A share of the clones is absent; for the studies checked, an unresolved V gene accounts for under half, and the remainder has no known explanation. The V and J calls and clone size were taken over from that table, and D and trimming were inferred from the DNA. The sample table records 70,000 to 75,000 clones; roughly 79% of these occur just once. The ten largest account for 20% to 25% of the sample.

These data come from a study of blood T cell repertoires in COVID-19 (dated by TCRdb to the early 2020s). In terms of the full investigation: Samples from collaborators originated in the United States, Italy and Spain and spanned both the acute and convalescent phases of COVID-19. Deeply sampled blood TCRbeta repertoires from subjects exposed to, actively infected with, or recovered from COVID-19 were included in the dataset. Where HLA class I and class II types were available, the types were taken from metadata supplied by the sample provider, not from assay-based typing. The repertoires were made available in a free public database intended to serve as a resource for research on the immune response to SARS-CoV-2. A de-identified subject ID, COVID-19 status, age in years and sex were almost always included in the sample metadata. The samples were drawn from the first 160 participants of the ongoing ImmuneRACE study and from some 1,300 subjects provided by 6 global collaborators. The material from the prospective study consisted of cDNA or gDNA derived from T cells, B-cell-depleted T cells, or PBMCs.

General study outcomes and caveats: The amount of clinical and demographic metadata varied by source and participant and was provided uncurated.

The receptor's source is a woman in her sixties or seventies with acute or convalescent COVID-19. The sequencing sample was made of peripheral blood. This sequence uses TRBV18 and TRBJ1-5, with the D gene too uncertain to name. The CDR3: CASSPSGGMRSNQPQHF. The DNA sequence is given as TGTGCCAGCTCACCGTCCGGCGGAATGAGGAGCAATCAGCCCCAGCATTTT.